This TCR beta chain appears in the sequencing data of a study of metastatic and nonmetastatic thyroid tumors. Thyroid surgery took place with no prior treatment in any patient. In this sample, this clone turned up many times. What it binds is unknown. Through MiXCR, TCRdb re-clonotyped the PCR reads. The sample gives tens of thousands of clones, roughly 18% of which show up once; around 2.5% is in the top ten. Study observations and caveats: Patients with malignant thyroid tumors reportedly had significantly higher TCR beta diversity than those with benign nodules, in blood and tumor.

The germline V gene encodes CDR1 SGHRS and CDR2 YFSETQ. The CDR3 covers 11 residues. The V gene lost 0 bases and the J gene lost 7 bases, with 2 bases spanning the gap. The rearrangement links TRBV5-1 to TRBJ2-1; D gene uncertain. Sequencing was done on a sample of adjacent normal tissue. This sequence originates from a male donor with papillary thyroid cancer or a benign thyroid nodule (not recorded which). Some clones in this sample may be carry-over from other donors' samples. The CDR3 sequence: CASSLGNEQFF. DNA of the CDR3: TGCGCCAGCAGCTTGGGGAATGAGCAGTTCTTC.